The 4 T cell receptor beta chains reported below all come from one sample, sequenced in a study of blood T cell repertoires in COVID-19. Assay used: immunoSEQ multiplex PCR; TCRdb lists only in-frame clones, some missing. The data hold approximately 170,000 clones, with 79% observed a single time. Input material: PBMCs or T cells enriched from blood (not recorded which). Receptors were obtained from a woman aged 70-85 years in a cohort exposed to, infected with or recovered from COVID-19 (not recorded which).

This chain joins TRBV30 and TRBJ1-5; tentatively, D is TRBD1 (6 bases). V was clipped by 0 bases and J by 7 bases, with 19 bases between them. Germline-derived CDR1 and CDR2 are GTSNPN and SVGIG (reference sequence). The CDR3 totals 16 residues. CDR3 loop: CAWSVGGVGFGQPQHF. In DNA, the CDR3 is TGTGCCTGGAGTGTAGGGGGAGTAGGGTTTGGGCAGCCCCAGCATTTT. Full variable domain (remainder filled in from reference TRBV30 and TRBJ1-5): SQTIHQWPATLVQPVGSPLSLECTVEGTSNPNLYWYRQAAGRGLQLLFYSVGIGQISSEVPQNLSASRPQDRQFILSSKKLLLSDSGFYLCAWSVGGVGFGQPQHFGDGTRLSIL.

This clone has just a few counts. The chain recombines TRBV6-5 with TRBJ1-2, with D tentatively TRBD1 (5 bases). Per germline, CDR1 MNHEY and CDR2 SVGAGI. V was clipped by 4 bases and J by 2 bases, with 14 bases between them. The length of the CDR3 is 15 residues. CDR3 in DNA: TGTGCCAGCAGTTCCCCGGGACTTCTAAACTATGGCTACACCTTC. This gives the protein CASSSPGLLNYGYTF.

This clone was counted only a few times. The chain is built from TRBV14 and TRBJ2-3; TRBD2 might be the D (6 bases). Trimming removed 3 bases from V and 6 bases from J, with 7 bases in between. The CDR3 covers 12 residues. The germline V gene encodes CDR1 SGHDN and CDR2 FVKESK. The CDR3 coding sequence is TGTGCCAGCAGCCAGAGCGGGGATACGCAGTATTTT. It is translated as CASSQSGDTQYF.

The rearrangement joins TRBV4-3 to TRBJ1-2, with 8 bases lining up with TRBD1. The V and J ends lost 3 bases and 3 bases, in that order; junction bases with no gene match: 6. Germline lookup yields CDR1 LGHNA and CDR2 YSLEER. The CDR3 has 15 amino acids. CDR3 loop: CASSHRLQGDYGYTF. The CDR3, as DNA: TGCGCCAGCAGCCACCGATTACAGGGGGACTATGGCTACACCTTC.